Listed below are T cell receptor beta chains from one sample, sequenced in a study of T cells expressing NK-cell markers. TCRdb derives one entry per CDR3 protein from the 5' RACE reads, leaving out DNA. The sample data list about 410,000 distinct CDR3 sequences. The sequenced material came from blood T cells: a sorted CD56 or NKG2C T cell subset, CD4+ or CD8+ T cells, or bulk PBMC T cells (not recorded which). The receptors shown here come from a woman between 50 and 59 years old in good health. Each CDR3 is given with its conserved first and last residue.

>TRBV7-9|TRBJ2-4
CASSEAGGPAKNIQYF
>TRBV5-1|TRBJ2-1
CASSLVSGNSYNEQFF
>TRBV19|TRBJ2-1
CASSILGGQGHNEQFF
>TRBV21-1|TRBJ1-5
CASIKKGPSPIFVGYSNQPQHF
>TRBV20-1|TRBJ2-5
CSATQTSGPETQYF
>TRBV5-5|TRBJ2-2
CASSSAFSGGNTGELFF
>TRBV11-2|TRBJ2-3
CASSGLASTDTQYF
>TRBV30|TRBJ1-2
CAWAPGTGYYGYTF
>TRBV4-2|TRBJ1-1
CASSSRTDQAFF
>TRBV7-8|TRBJ1-2
CASSYSVGTGAGYGYTF
>TRBV7-3|TRBJ2-1
CASSPGLAGGQFF
>TRBV4-1|TRBJ2-7
CASSPFPRGSSYEQYF
>TRBV24-1|TRBJ2-3
CATGINEATDTQYF
>TRBV11-3|TRBJ1-1
CASSPQSGSEAFF
>TRBV14|TRBJ2-1
CASSLRTHGNEQFF
>TRBV29-1|TRBJ2-1
CSARLGKEQFF
>TRBV5-1|TRBJ1-4
CASSLPGHRGYEKLFF
>TRBV5-8|TRBJ2-3
CASSLGDRVGTDTQYF
>TRBV7-9|TRBJ1-5
CASSSPGGLNQPQHF
>TRBV6-4|TRBJ2-3
CASSISGSGTDTQYF
>TRBV24-1|TRBJ2-1
CATSDAQTGGAGNEQFF
>TRBV20-1|TRBJ1-6
CSARVQGQGYNSPLHF
>TRBV5-1|TRBJ1-2
CASSLDGQGANGYTF
>TRBV7-9|TRBJ2-4
CASSLGLDRAAKNIQYF
>TRBV5-1|TRBJ2-2
CASSFGDRVTGELFF
>TRBV28|TRBJ2-7
CASSYWREPHEQYF
>TRBV28|TRBJ2-7
CASSSGGDISTRQYF
>TRBV10-1|TRBJ1-1
CASRASMNTEAFF
>TRBV4-1|TRBJ1-5
CASSQDTGGSYQPQHF
>TRBV3-1|TRBJ2-7
CASSQEGGYEQYF